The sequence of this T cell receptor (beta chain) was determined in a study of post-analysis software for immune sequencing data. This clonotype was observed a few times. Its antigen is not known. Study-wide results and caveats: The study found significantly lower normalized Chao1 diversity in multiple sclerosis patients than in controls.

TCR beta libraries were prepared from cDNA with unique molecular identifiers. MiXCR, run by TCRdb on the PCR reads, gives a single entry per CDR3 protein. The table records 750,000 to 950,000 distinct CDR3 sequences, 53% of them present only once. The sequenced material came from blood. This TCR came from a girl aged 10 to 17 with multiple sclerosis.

CDR3 region: CASSPPTVGISYEQYF. For the CDR3, the DNA is TGTGCCAGCTCACCACCGACTGTAGGGATTTCCTACGAGCAGTACTTC. The rearrangement uses TRBV18 and TRBJ2-7, with D unresolved. With 0 bases removed from V and 1 base from J, the gap between germline ends came to 13 bases. CDR3 length equals 16 residues. Germline CDR1 reads KGHSH; CDR2 reads LQKENI. Combining the CDR3 with reference TRBV18 and TRBJ2-7 gives the whole variable domain NAGVMQNPRHLVRRRGQEARLRCSPMKGHSHVYWYRQLPEEGLKFMVYLQKENIIDESGMPKERFSAEFPKEGPSILRIQQVVRGDSAAYFCASSPPTVGISYEQYFGPGTRLTVT.